Sequencing of this TCR beta chain was carried out in a study of blood T cell repertoires in COVID-19. Study-wide background: Acute-phase and convalescent COVID-19 samples originated in the United States, Italy and Spain. From T cells, B-cell-depleted T cells, or PBMCs came the material, which was cDNA or gDNA.

This CDR3 is built from 14 residues. Germline values: CDR1 SNHLY, CDR2 FYNNEI. V dropped 5 bases and J dropped 6; count of bases not matched to a gene: 4. As for this clone: At the DNA level, this CDR3 is encoded by other sequences in the same sample as well.

In the original processing: Amplification with reference gene primers provided the estimates of nucleated cell counts. This table comes from immunoSEQ multiplex PCR, and its TCRdb copy is limited to in-frame clones, with some not included. The D gene and trimming were derived from the DNA, and the V and J assignments and clone size from that table. The sample yields about 180,000 clones, roughly nine tenths seen once. Sequenced sample: peripheral blood. The clonotype originates from a man in his 70s with active or convalescent COVID-19. The chain has TRBV2 and TRBJ1-5; 10 nucleotides line up with TRBD1. CDR3 region: CASSSGTGVQPQHF. DNA for the CDR3: TGTGCCAGCAGTTCCGGGACAGGGGTTCAGCCCCAGCATTTT.